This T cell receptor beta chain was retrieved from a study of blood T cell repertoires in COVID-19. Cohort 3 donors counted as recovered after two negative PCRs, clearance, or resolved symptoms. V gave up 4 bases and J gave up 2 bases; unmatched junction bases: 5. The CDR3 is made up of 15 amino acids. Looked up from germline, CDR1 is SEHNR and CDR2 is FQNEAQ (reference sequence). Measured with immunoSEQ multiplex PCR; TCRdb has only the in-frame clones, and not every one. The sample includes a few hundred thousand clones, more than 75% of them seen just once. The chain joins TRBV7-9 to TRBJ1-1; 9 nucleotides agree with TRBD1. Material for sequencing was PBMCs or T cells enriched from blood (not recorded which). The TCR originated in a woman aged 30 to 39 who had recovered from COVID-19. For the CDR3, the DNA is TGTGCCAGCAGCTACATTACAGGGGGCAACACTGAAGCTTTCTTT. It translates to CASSYITGGNTEAFF.